This TCR beta chain was obtained from a study of long-term antiretroviral therapy in people with HIV. Samples were assayed with immunoSEQ v3.0 at survey level. Repertoires were generated with immunoSEQ multiplex PCR, while TCRdb's copy carries only in-frame clones and drops some. The repertoire holds some 29,000 clones, about 90% seen once, with approximately 8% in the top ten. Trimming took 4 bases from V and 3 from J; bases not matched to a gene: 11. The CDR3 is made up of 17 amino acids. CDR1 and CDR2 (germline): SNHLY, FYNNEI. PBMC samples from each donor numbered at least one pre-ART and at least two post-ART.

The rearrangement uses TRBV2 and TRBJ2-3, with 9 bases aligning to TRBD1. The sample in question was unsorted PBMCs, obtained 3.2 years before starting antiretroviral therapy. This TCR derives from a man aged 50-59 years with HIV. Here the CDR3 reads CASSGPPGQGRTDTQYF. CDR3 coding DNA: TGTGCCAGCAGTGGACCCCCGGGACAGGGTAGGACAGATACGCAGTATTTT.